The sequence of this T cell receptor (beta chain) was determined in a study of tumor and adjacent non-tumor tissue in lung cancer. Study details: The cohort had roughly 12 adenocarcinoma, 2 squamous cell and 1 small cell patients. The patients, roughly 10 men and roughly 5 women, were roughly 30 to 76 with stage I to III disease.

TCRbeta libraries were built with three rounds of nested PCR, modified from ARM-PCR. TCRdb recomputed calls from the multiplex PCR reads with MiXCR, one row per CDR3 protein. The table shows 60,000 to 85,000 distinct CDR3 sequences, with 80% to 85% occurring only once. By share, this clonotype counts as medium-sized. Its specificity is not known. Regarding the study as a whole: Top 100 clones took a larger repertoire share in normal lung.

CDR1 is DFQATT and CDR2 is SNEGSKA in the germline V gene (reference sequence). There are 14 residues in the CDR3. The germline V and J ends were trimmed by 7 bases and 3 bases, with 16 bases remaining between them. This sample's RNA came from whole unsorted tissue. The TCR comes from a woman between 45 and 60 years old with non-small cell lung cancer. This rearrangement joins TRBV20-1 to TRBJ1-5; TRBD1 might be the D (5 bases). Sequencing was performed on lung tumor tissue. For the CDR3, the DNA is TGCAGTGTTGAGAGTGGGGGATTCAATCAGCCCCAGCATTTT. This translates into CSVESGGFNQPQHF.